Below, 18 T cell receptor beta chains from the same sample are listed, as sequenced in a study of cytomegalovirus exposure and HLA in healthy donors. Both 60 Vbeta primers and 13 Jbeta primers went into the PCR. The table came from immunoSEQ multiplex PCR; TCRdb's copy has only in-frame clones and leaves some out. This table has about 37,000 clones, 70% to 85% appearing once. Sequenced input: PBMCs. The receptor set was obtained from a man aged 30 to 45 in good health and CMV-seronegative.

The rearrangement uses TRBV27 and TRBJ2-7; 7 bases are a match to TRBD1. This CDR3 region has 15 residues. Unmatched junction bases numbered 11, after V lost 4 bases and J lost 5 bases. Germline-derived CDR1 and CDR2 are MNHEY and SMNVEV (reference sequence). Written as DNA, the CDR3 is TGTGCCAGCAGTTCTCTAGGGGCCCAGGGGGACGAGCAGTACTTC. Translating it yields CASSSLGAQGDEQYF.

The chain uses TRBV5-1 and TRBJ1-1; D uncertain. Looked up from germline, CDR1 is SGHRS and CDR2 is YFSETQ. CDR3 length: 15 residues. V lost 0 bases to trimming and J lost 3 bases, with 12 bases between them. Here the CDR3 reads CASSLERAGDTEAFF. CDR3 DNA: TGCGCCAGCAGCTTGGAACGAGCCGGGGACACTGAAGCTTTCTTT.

This clone was seen more than once but under ten times. The chain links TRBV9 to TRBJ1-1, with D unclear. This CDR3 contains 13 residues. With 1 base removed from V and 8 bases from J, the gap between germline ends came to 12 bases. Germline CDR1 is SGDLS and CDR2 is YYNGEE. As DNA, the CDR3 is TGTGCCAGCAGCGTATCCGGAGGGATGGAAGCTTTCTTT. Translated, it gives CASSVSGGMEAFF.

The chain uses TRBV4-1 and TRBJ2-5; unclear D gene. The DNA matches TRBJ2-7 better at its end, which makes the J call doubtful. Germline-derived CDR1 and CDR2 are MGHRA and YSYEKL. CDR3 size: 13 residues. The CDR3 reads CASSPSGAYEQYF. DNA for the CDR3: TGCGCCAGCAGCCCCTCTGGGGCCTACGAGCAGTACTTC.

This clone was observed a few times. The V call is TRBV5-4, the J call TRBJ2-7; D is ambiguous. This CDR3 spans 12 amino acids. CDR1 is SGHNT, CDR2 YYREEE, per germline (reference sequence). Trimming cost V 4 bases and J 2 bases, with 7 bases left between them. The CDR3 sequence is CASSPSPYEQYF. The CDR3 bases are TGTGCCAGCAGCCCCTCCCCCTACGAGCAGTACTTC.

The V and J genes are TRBV10-2 and TRBJ1-5, with a tentative D call TRBD1 (5 bases). CDR3 length: 12 amino acids. From germline, CDR1 is WSHSY and CDR2 SAAADI. V lost 5 bases to trimming and J lost 5 bases, with 7 bases between them. CDR3 nucleotide sequence: TGCGCCAGCAGTAAGACAGATCAGCCCCAGCATTTT. Protein product: CASSKTDQPQHF.

This chain uses TRBV29-1 with TRBJ2-1; 9 bases are a match to TRBD1. The V gene end was trimmed by 3 bases and the J gene end by 8 bases; junction bases not matched to a gene: 5. The CDR3 sequence is 13 residues long. CDR1 SQVTM and CDR2 ANQGSEA come from the germline V gene. CDR3 amino acids: CSVDRTGGYEQFF. The CDR3 DNA sequence: TGCAGCGTTGATCGCACAGGGGGCTATGAGCAGTTCTTC.

In this sample, this clone turned up a few times. This sequence joins TRBV7-2 and TRBJ1-1; 7 bases align to TRBD1. V gave up 5 bases and J gave up 3 bases; unmatched junction bases: 12. This CDR3 contains 16 residues. CDR1 SGHTA and CDR2 FQGNSA come from the germline V gene. For the CDR3, the DNA is TGTGCCAGCAGCCCATCGACAGGGTGGACCTACACTGAAGCTTTCTTT. Translation: CASSPSTGWTYTEAFF.

The chain recombines TRBV27 with TRBJ1-2; unclear D gene. This CDR3 region has 16 residues. The V gene lost 8 bases and the J gene lost 0 bases, with 19 bases spanning the gap. Per the germline V gene, CDR1 is MNHEY and CDR2 is SMNVEV (reference sequence). The CDR3 region is CASRSLSGLTNYGYTF. The DNA of the CDR3 is TGTGCCAGCCGCTCCTTGAGTGGGCTAACTAACTATGGCTACACCTTC.

The rearrangement links TRBV2 to TRBJ1-3; D is perhaps TRBD1 (5 bases). Germline lookup yields CDR1 SNHLY and CDR2 FYNNEI. V lost 7 bases and J lost 0, with 22 bases in between. This CDR3 region has 18 residues. DNA for the CDR3: TGTGCCAGCACCCCGGGAGAACCGGGACTCATCTCTGGAAACACCATATATTTT. Translated: CASTPGEPGLISGNTIYF. The full variable domain, rest sourced from reference TRBV2 and TRBJ1-3, is EPEVTQTPSHQVTQMGQEVILRCVPISNHLYFYWYRQILGQKVEFLVSFYNNEISEKSEIFDDQFSVERPDGSNFTLKIRSTKLEDSAMYFCASTPGEPGLISGNTIYFGEGSWLTVV.

The chain couples TRBV7-3 to TRBJ2-1; 8 bases are shared with TRBD2. CDR3 size: 15 residues. In germline, CDR1 is SGHTA, CDR2 FQGTGA. V shed 7 bases and J 5 bases; nucleotides not matched to a gene: 10. The CDR3 spells CASTLSGSGDNEQFF. CDR3 coding DNA: TGTGCCAGCACCCTGAGCGGGAGCGGCGACAATGAGCAGTTCTTC.

The V call is TRBV28, the J call TRBJ1-2; TRBD1 is a possible D gene (6 bases). Trimming cost V 6 bases and J 3 bases, with 23 bases left between them. Per germline, CDR1 MDHEN and CDR2 SYDVKM. This CDR3 comprises 17 residues. Here the CDR3 reads CASSLMIGQGNHYGYTF. In DNA, the CDR3 is TGTGCCAGCAGCCTCATGATCGGGCAGGGGAATCACTATGGCTACACCTTC.

The gene calls are TRBV27 and TRBJ2-2, with a weak D call TRBD1 (5 bases). Between the trimmed V and J ends, which lost 5 bases and 1 base, there was a span of 8 bases. The germline V gene encodes CDR1 MNHEY and CDR2 SMNVEV (reference sequence). The CDR3 is 14 residues long. CDR3: CASSPGQNTGELFF. CDR3 in DNA: TGTGCCAGCAGTCCCGGACAGAACACCGGGGAGCTGTTTTTT.

This CDR3 reads CASSLTTSFTYEQYF. CDR3 DNA sequence: TGTGCCAGCAGCTTGACGACTAGTTTTACCTACGAGCAGTACTTC. The chain carries TRBV5-5 and TRBJ2-7, with D possibly TRBD2 on 6 matching bases. CDR3 size: 15 residues. V was trimmed by 1 base and J by 2 bases, leaving 13 bases between them. Germline CDR1 SGHKS, CDR2 YYEKEE (reference sequence).

This clone came up a few times. The V and J genes are TRBV5-4 and TRBJ1-1; 9 positions match TRBD1. The germline V gene encodes CDR1 SGHNT and CDR2 YYREEE (reference sequence). J gave up 1 base and V 0 bases, and 1 base lay outside the gene matches. The CDR3 is 15 residues long. The CDR3 DNA is TGTGCCAGCAGCTTGGTGGGACAGGGGAACACTGAAGCTTTCTTT. It codes for CASSLVGQGNTEAFF.

The rearrangement joins TRBV5-1 to TRBJ2-5; 10 nucleotides line up with TRBD2. CDR1 SGHRS and CDR2 YFSETQ come from the germline V gene. This CDR3 contains 15 residues. V was clipped by 1 base and J by 4 bases; unmatched bases: 4. In DNA form, the CDR3 reads TGCGCCAGCAGCTTGAATAGCGGGGGGAGAGAGACCCAGTACTTC. This translates into CASSLNSGGRETQYF.

The chain couples TRBV19 to TRBJ1-5; D ambiguous. With 6 bases removed from V and 2 bases from J, the gap between germline ends came to 11 bases. The CDR3 sequence is 14 residues long. Germline loops: CDR1 LNHDA, CDR2 SQIVND (reference sequence). In DNA, the CDR3 is TGTGCCAGTAGCGGGGAGGGCGGCAATCAGCCCCAGCATTTT. It specifies CASSGEGGNQPQHF.

Regarding this clone: One junction end does not reproduce the germline sequence, and a read error may be involved. The chain couples TRBV7-7 to TRBJ2-1; 12 bases fit TRBD2. Germline V gene data show CDR1 as SSHAT and CDR2 as FNYEAQ (reference sequence). The CDR3 has 18 residues. CDR3 loop: CASSLSPTSGSSYNEQFF. CDR3 DNA: TGTGCTAGCAGCTTAAGTCCGACTAGCGGGAGCTCCTACAATGAGCAGTTCTTC.